This T cell receptor (beta chain) was recorded in a study of shared clonotypes between healthy human individuals. Study details: Donor ages ranged 18 to 49 years: a couple of women, a few men. Study-wide points: Clonotypes shared by all four sorted-subset donors had higher generation probabilities than non-shared clonotypes. A few donors had about 5.1% of their naive CD4 clonotypes in common.

Notes on this clone: Its matching antigen is unknown.

Produced via immunoSEQ multiplex PCR; TCRdb's table is partial and in-frame only. The table records around 1.9 million clones, 85% to 95% of them present only once. The length of the CDR3 is 15 residues. V lost 3 bases and J lost 1, with 13 bases in between. The germline V gene encodes CDR1 SGDLS and CDR2 YYNGEE. CD45RO negativity and positive selection for CCR7 defined naive CD8 cells, a population that excluded terminally differentiated effector memory CD45RA+ cells. The receptor was isolated from a man aged 18 to 30 in good health. Some clones in this sample may be carry-over from other donors' samples. Sequenced sample: naive CD8+ T cells from PBMCs. The gene calls are TRBV9 and TRBJ1-1, with D possibly being TRBD1 (5 bases). CDR3 DNA sequence: TGTGCCAGCAGCGGAGGGGCAACCCCGAACACTGAAGCTTTCTTT. Its translation is CASSGGATPNTEAFF.